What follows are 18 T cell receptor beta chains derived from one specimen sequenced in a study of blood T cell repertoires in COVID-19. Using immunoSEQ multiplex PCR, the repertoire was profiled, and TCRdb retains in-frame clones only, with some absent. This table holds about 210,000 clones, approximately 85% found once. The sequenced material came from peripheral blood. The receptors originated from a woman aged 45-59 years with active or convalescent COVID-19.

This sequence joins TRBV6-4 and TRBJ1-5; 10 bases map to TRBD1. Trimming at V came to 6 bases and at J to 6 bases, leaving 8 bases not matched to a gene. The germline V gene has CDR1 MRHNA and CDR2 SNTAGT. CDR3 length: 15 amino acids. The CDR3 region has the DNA TGTGCCAGCAGCGCCGGGACAGGGGATGGTCAGCCCCAGCATTTT. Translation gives CASSAGTGDGQPQHF.

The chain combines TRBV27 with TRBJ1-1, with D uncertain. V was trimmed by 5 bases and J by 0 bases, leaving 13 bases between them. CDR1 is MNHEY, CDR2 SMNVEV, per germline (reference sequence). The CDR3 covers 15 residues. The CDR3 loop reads CASSEVASLNTEAFF. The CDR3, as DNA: TGTGCCAGCAGTGAAGTGGCCAGTCTGAACACTGAAGCTTTCTTT.

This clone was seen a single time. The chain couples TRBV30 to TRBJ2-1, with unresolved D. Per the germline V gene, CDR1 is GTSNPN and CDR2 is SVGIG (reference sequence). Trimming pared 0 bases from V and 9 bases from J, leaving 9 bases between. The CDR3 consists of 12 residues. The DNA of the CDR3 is TGTGCCTGGAGTGTACCGTCGGGTGAGCAGTTCTTC. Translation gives CAWSVPSGEQFF.

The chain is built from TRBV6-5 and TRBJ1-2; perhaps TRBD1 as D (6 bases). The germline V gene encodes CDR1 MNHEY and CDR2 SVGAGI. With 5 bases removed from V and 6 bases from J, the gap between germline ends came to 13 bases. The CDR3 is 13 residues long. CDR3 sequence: CASSPGTFDGYTF. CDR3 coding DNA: TGTGCCAGCAGTCCCGGGACATTCGATGGCTACACCTTC.

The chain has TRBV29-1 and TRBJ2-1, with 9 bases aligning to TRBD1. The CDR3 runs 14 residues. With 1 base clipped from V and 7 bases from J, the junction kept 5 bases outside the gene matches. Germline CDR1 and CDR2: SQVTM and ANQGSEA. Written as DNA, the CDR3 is TGCAGCGTTGAAGGGGGACAGGGCGTGAATGAGCAGTTCTTC. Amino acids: CSVEGGQGVNEQFF.

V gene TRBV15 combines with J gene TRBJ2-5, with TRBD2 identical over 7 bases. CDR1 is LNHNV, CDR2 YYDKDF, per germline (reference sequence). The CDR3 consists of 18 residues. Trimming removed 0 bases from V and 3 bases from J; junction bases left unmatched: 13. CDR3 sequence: CATSRDQGGGGEKETQYF. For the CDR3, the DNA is TGTGCCACCAGCAGAGATCAGGGTGGCGGGGGAGAAAAAGAGACCCAGTACTTC.

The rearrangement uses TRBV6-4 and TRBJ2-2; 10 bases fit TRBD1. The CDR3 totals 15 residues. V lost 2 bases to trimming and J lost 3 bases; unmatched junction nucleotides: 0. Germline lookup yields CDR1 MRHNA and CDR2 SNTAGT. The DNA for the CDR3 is TGTGCCAGCAGTGACGGGACAGGGGACACCGGGGAGCTGTTTTTT. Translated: CASSDGTGDTGELFF.

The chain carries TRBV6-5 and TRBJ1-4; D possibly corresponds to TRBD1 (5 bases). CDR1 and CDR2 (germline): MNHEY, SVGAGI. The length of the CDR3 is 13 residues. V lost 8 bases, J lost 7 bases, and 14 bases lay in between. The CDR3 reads CASQGGGGEKLFF. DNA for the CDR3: TGTGCCAGCCAGGGAGGCGGGGGTGAAAAACTGTTTTTT.

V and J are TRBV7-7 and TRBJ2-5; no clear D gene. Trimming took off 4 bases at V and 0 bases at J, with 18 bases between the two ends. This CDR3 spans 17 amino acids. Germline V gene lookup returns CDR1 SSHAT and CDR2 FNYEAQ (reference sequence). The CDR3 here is CASSSENSLLYQETQYF. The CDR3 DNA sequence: TGTGCCAGCAGCTCAGAGAACAGTCTCTTATACCAAGAGACCCAGTACTTC. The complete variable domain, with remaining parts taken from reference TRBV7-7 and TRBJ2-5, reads GAGVSQSPRYKVTKRGQDVTLRCDPISSHATLYWYQQALGQGPEFLTYFNYEAQPDKSGLPSDRFSAERPEGSISTLTIQRTEQRDSAMYRCASSSENSLLYQETQYFGPGTRLLVL.

This chain's CDR3 is CASSQTTGTDYGYTF. The CDR3 DNA follows: TGCGCCAGCAGCCAAACAACAGGGACCGACTATGGCTACACCTTC. The chain carries TRBV4-1 and TRBJ1-2; maybe TRBD1 (6 bases). Trimming shortened V by 2 bases and J by 3 bases, and 13 bases separated the two germline ends. The CDR3 has 15 residues. CDR1 MGHRA and CDR2 YSYEKL come from the germline V gene.

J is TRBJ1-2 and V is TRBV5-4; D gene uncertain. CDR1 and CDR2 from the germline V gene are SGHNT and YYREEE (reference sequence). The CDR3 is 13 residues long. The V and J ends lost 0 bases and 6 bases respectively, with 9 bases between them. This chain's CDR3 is CASSLAGSNGYTF. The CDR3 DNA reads TGTGCCAGCAGCTTGGCGGGGTCCAATGGCTACACCTTC.

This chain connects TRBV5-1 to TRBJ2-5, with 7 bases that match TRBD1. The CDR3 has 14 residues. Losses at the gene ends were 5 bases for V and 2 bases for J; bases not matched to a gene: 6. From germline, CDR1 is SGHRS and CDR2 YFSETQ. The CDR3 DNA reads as TGCGCCAGCAGGCCCTGGGACAGTCAAGAGACCCAGTACTTC. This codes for CASRPWDSQETQYF.

The CDR3, as DNA: TGTGCCAGCAGTGCCCTAGCGGGAGGCGCAGAGACCCAGTACTTC. Its translation: CASSALAGGAETQYF. This rearrangement joins TRBV2 to TRBJ2-5; 11 bases map to TRBD2. Per germline, CDR1 SNHLY and CDR2 FYNNEI. V gave up 4 bases and J gave up 4 bases; unmatched junction bases: 5. The CDR3 covers 15 residues.

CDR3 bases: TGTGCCAGCAGCTCCGCGGGGGGGCTGGGGGAGCAGTACGTC. Protein sequence: CASSSAGGLGEQYV. V gene TRBV7-8 combines with J gene TRBJ2-7, with 9 bases matching TRBD2. Germline CDR1 SGHVS, CDR2 FQNEAQ. The CDR3 has 14 residues. The ends lost 4 bases at V and 7 bases at J; junction bases unmatched: 8.

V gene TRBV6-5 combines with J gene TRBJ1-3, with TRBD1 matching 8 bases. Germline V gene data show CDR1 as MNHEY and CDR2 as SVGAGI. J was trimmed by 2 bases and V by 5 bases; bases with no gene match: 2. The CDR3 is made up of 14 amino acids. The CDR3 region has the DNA TGTGCCAGCAGTAGGACAGGGACTGGAAACACCATATATTTT. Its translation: CASSRTGTGNTIYF.

CDR3 loop: CATRQGGRLNTEAFF. The CDR3 DNA sequence: TGTGCCACTCGACAGGGAGGAAGACTGAACACTGAAGCTTTCTTT. The chain combines TRBV19 with TRBJ1-1; 7 bases agree with TRBD1. The CDR3 is 15 amino acids. Germline CDR1 is LNHDA and CDR2 is SQIVND (reference sequence). With V trimmed by 10 bases and J by 0 bases, 11 bases remained unmatched. The full variable domain, its missing parts supplied by reference TRBV19 and TRBJ1-1, is DGGITQSPKYLFRKEGQNVTLSCEQNLNHDAMYWYRQDPGQGLRLIYYSQIVNDFQKGDIAEGYSVSREKKESFPLTVTSAQKNPTAFYLCATRQGGRLNTEAFFGQGTRLTVV.

CDR3 sequence: CASSQDRGTHYGYTF. The CDR3 DNA reads as TGCGCCAGCAGCCAAGATAGGGGGACCCACTATGGCTACACCTTC. The V call is TRBV4-1, the J call TRBJ1-2, with D tentatively TRBD1 (6 bases). Germline V gene sequence: CDR1 MGHRA, CDR2 YSYEKL. This CDR3 region has 15 residues. V was clipped by 0 bases and J by 3 bases, with 11 bases between them.

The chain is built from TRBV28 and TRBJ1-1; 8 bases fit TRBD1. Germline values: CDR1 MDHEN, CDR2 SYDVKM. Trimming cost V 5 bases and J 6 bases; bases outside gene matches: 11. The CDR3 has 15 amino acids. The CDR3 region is CASSLQGAGSPEAFF. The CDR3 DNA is TGTGCCAGCAGTCTTCAGGGGGCAGGTAGCCCTGAAGCTTTCTTT.